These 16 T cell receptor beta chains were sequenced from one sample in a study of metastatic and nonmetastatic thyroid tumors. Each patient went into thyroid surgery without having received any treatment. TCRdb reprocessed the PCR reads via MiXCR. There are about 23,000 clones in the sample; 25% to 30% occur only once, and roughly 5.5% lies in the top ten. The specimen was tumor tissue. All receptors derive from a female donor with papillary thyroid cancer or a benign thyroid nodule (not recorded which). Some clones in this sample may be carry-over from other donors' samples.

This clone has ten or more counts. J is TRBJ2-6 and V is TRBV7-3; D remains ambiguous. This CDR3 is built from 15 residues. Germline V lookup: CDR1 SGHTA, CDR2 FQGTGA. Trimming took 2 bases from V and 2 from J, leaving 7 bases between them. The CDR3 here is CASSLAPAGANVLTF. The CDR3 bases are TGTGCCAGCAGCTTAGCCCCAGCTGGGGCCAACGTCCTGACTTTC.

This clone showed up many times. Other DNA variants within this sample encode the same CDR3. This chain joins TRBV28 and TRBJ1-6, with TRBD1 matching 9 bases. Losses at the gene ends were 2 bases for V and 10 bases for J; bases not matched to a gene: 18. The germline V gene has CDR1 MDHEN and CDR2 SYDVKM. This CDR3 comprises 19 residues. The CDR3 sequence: CASSLTDDRGDPGESPLHF. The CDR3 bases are TGTGCCAGCAGTTTAACCGACGACAGGGGGGACCCGGGGGAATCACCCCTCCACTTT. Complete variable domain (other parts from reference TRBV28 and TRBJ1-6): DVKVTQSSRYLVKRTGEKVFLECVQDMDHENMFWYRQDPGLGLRLIYFSYDVKMKEKGDIPEGYSVSREKKERFSLILESASTNQTSMYLCASSLTDDRGDPGESPLHFGNGTRLTVT.

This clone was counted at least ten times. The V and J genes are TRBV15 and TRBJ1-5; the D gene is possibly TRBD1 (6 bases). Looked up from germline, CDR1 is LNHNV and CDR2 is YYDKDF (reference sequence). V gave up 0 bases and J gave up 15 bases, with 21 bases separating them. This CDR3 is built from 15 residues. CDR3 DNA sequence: TGTGCCACCAGCAGAGATAAGGGGGTCGGTCAGCCCGGGCATTTT. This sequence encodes CATSRDKGVGQPGHF.

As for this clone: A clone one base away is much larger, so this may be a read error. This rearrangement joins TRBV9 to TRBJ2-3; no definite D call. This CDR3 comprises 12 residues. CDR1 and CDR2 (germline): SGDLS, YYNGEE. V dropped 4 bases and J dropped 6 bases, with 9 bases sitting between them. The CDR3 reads CASSWTWDTQYF. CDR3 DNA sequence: TGTGCCAGCAGCTGGACCTGGGATACGCAGTATTTT.

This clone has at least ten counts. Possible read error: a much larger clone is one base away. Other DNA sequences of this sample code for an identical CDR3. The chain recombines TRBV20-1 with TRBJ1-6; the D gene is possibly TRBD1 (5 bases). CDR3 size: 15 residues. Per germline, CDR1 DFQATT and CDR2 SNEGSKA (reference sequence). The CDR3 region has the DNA TGCAGTGCCAACCCAAGAGGGACGGGCAATTCGCCCCTCCACTTT. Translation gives CSANPRGTGNSPLHF.

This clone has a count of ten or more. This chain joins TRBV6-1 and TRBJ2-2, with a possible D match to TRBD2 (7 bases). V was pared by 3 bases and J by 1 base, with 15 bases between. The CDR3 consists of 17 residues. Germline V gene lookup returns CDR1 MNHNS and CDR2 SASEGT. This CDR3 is CASSDRGGGLNTGELFF. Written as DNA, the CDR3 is TGTGCCAGCAGTGACCGTGGCGGGGGCCTGAACACCGGGGAGCTGTTTTTT.

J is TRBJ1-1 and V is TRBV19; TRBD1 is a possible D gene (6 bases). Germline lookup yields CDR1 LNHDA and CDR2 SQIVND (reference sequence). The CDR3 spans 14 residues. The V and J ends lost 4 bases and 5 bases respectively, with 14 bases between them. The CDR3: CASSTARQGTEAFF. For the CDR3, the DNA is TGTGCCAGTAGTACCGCCAGGCAGGGGACTGAAGCTTTCTTT.

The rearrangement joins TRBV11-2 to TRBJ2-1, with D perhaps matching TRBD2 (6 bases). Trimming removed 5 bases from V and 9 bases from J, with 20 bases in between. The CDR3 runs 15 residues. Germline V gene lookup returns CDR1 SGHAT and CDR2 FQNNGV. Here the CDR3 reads CASSPIRKMRGEQFF. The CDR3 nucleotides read TGTGCCAGCAGCCCGATTAGAAAAATGCGGGGTGAGCAGTTCTTC.

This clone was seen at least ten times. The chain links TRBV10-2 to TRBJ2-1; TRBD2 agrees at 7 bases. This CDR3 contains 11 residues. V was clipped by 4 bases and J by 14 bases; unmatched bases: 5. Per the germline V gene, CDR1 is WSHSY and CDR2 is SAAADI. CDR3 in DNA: TGCGCCAGCAGTGGTGCGGGGGAAGAGTTCTTC. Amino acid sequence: CASSGAGEEFF.

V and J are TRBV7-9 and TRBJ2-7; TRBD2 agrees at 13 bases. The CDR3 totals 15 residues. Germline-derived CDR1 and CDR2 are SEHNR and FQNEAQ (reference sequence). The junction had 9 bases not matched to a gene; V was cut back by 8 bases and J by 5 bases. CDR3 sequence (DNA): TGTGCCAGCTCTCGTACTAGCGGGGGGGTAGACGAGCAGTACTTC. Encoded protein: CASSRTSGGVDEQYF.

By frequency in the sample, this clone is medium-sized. The CDR3 sequence is CASSRILTGAGLYEQYF. CDR3 coding DNA: TGTGCCAGCAGCCGGATTTTGACGGGGGCGGGGTTGTACGAGCAGTACTTC. The chain carries TRBV6-2 or TRBV6-3 and TRBJ2-7; D is possibly TRBD1 or TRBD2 (6 bases each). The CDR3 is 17 residues long. Germline V gene lookup returns CDR1 MNHEY and CDR2 SVGEGT. The V end lost 6 bases, the J end lost 4 bases, and 25 bases lay between the germline ends.

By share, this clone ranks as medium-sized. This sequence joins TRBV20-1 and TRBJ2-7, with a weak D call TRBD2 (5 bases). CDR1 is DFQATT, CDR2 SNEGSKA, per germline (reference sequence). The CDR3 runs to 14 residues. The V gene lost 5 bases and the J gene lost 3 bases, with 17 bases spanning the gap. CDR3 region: CSAEDSLISYEQYF. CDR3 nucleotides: TGCAGTGCTGAGGACTCCCTTATAAGCTACGAGCAGTACTTC.

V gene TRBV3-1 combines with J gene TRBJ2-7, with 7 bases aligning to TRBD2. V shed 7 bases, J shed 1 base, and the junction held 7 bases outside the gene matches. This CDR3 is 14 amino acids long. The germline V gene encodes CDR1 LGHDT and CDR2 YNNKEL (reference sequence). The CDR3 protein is CASISTSASYEQYF. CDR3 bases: TGTGCCAGCATTTCCACTAGCGCTTCCTACGAGCAGTACTTC.

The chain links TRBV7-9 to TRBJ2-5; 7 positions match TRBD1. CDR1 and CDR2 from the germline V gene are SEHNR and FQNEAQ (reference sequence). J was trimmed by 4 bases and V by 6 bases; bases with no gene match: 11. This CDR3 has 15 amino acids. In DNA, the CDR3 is TGTGCCAGCAGGAGAACCTTGACAGGGCTAGAGACCCAGTACTTC. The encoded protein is CASRRTLTGLETQYF.

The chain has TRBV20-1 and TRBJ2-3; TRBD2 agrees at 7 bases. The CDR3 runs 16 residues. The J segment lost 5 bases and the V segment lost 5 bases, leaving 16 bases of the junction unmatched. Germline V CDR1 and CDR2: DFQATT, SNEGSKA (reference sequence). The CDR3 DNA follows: TGCAGTGCTTGGGGTGCCGGGGGGACTACACGAGATACGCAGTATTTT. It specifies CSAWGAGGTTRDTQYF.

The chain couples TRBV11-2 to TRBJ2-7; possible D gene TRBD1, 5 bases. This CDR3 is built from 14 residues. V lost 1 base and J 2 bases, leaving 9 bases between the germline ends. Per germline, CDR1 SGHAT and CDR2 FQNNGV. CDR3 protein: CASSLGQSAYEQYF. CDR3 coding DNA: TGTGCCAGCAGCTTAGGACAGAGTGCCTACGAGCAGTACTTC.